These 19 T cell receptor beta chains were sequenced from one sample in a study of CD4 T cells in relation to SARS-CoV-2 and coronaviruses. Some clones are missing from TCRdb's copy, which holds only in-frame ones; the method was immunoSEQ multiplex PCR. This sample has roughly 24,000 clones; over 75% occur once, and the top ten carry approximately 15%. Before the COVID-19 pandemic, during about 2011-2019, CD4+ T cells were taken from unexposed donors. The cells were cultured for around ten days before CD4+ T cells were isolated. The antigens these receptors bind are not known. Specimen: CD4+ T cells from PBMCs, cultured in vitro. These receptor sequences come from a human donor in good health.

A few counts support this clone. The gene calls are TRBV30 and TRBJ2-7, with D unclear. The V end lost 4 bases, the J end lost 0 bases, and 4 bases lay between the germline ends. This CDR3 contains 11 residues. Germline loops: CDR1 GTSNPN, CDR2 SVGIG (reference sequence). In DNA, the CDR3 is TGTGCCTGGATGAGCTCCTACGAGCAGTACTTC. It yields the protein CAWMSSYEQYF.

This clone has more than one count but fewer than ten. V gene TRBV7-3 combines with J gene TRBJ2-2; 7 nucleotides agree with TRBD1. The V and J ends lost 0 bases and 5 bases, in that order; junction bases with no gene match: 3. Germline V gene sequence: CDR1 SGHTA, CDR2 FQGTGA. This CDR3 spans 15 amino acids. CDR3 sequence: CASSLTGGSTGELFF. In DNA form, the CDR3 reads TGTGCCAGCAGCTTAACAGGGGGCAGTACCGGGGAGCTGTTTTTT.

The genes are TRBV6-5 and TRBJ2-1, with D perhaps matching TRBD2 (7 bases). Trimming stripped 2 bases from V and 6 bases from J, with 17 bases between. The CDR3 spans 16 residues. Germline assignment: CDR1 MNHEY and CDR2 SVGAGI. CDR3 residues: CASSYLGRGHSNEQFF. As DNA, the CDR3 is TGTGCCAGCAGTTACCTCGGGCGGGGGCACTCCAATGAGCAGTTCTTC.

This clone turned up a few times. The chain joins TRBV18 to TRBJ2-2; TRBD1 aligns across 7 bases. The length of the CDR3 is 15 residues. V lost 3 bases, J lost 2 bases, and 3 bases stayed unmatched. Looked up from germline, CDR1 is KGHSH and CDR2 is LQKENI. In DNA form, the CDR3 reads TGTGCCAGCTCACCTCGGGACAGCAACACCGGGGAGCTGTTTTTT. Amino acids: CASSPRDSNTGELFF.

The chain is built from TRBV7-9 and TRBJ2-5; 10 bases align to TRBD1. Germline V gives CDR1 SEHNR, CDR2 FQNEAQ (reference sequence). Germline trimming cut 7 bases from V and 3 bases from J; bases unmatched to any gene: 5. CDR3 length: 14 residues. The CDR3 nucleotides read TGTGCCAGCACAGTAGGGACAGGGGAAGAGACCCAGTACTTC. Encoded protein: CASTVGTGEETQYF.

The rearrangement joins TRBV19 to TRBJ1-2, with a tentative D call TRBD1 (6 bases). Trimming stripped 4 bases from V and 2 bases from J, with 14 bases between. The CDR3 contains 15 residues. Germline CDR1 LNHDA, CDR2 SQIVND (reference sequence). As DNA, the CDR3 is TGTGCCAGTAGTACCCAGACAGGACCAAACTATGGCTACACCTTC. Translating it yields CASSTQTGPNYGYTF.

V gene TRBV6-4 combines with J gene TRBJ1-5, with a tentative D call TRBD1 (6 bases). V dropped 4 bases and J dropped 7 bases, with 14 bases sitting between them. The CDR3 runs 14 residues. Per the germline V gene, CDR1 is MRHNA and CDR2 is SNTAGT. The CDR3 region is CASSVMGGEQPQHF. The CDR3 DNA follows: TGTGCCAGCAGTGTCATGGGGGGCGAACAGCCCCAGCATTTT.

The rearrangement joins TRBV19 to TRBJ1-6; 11 bases match TRBD1. Germline CDR1 reads LNHDA; CDR2 reads SQIVND (reference sequence). V lost 8 bases to trimming and J lost 8 bases; unmatched junction nucleotides: 2. The CDR3 is 13 amino acids. CDR3 DNA: TGTGCCAGTGGGGACAGGGGGGATTCACCCCTCCACTTT. It encodes CASGDRGDSPLHF.

Only a few counts were recorded for this clone. V and J are TRBV2 and TRBJ2-1; 11 nucleotides align to TRBD2. After removal of 7 bases from V and 4 bases from J, the junction contained 6 bases not matched to a gene. CDR1 is SNHLY, CDR2 FYNNEI, per germline. The CDR3 is made up of 15 amino acids. The CDR3 DNA follows: TGTGCCAGCATGGGCGGGACTAGCGGATACAATGAGCAGTTCTTC. Residues: CASMGGTSGYNEQFF.

This chain links TRBV19 with TRBJ2-3; 7 bases line up with TRBD2. The CDR3 contains 15 residues. Germline CDR1 reads LNHDA; CDR2 reads SQIVND (reference sequence). The junction had 8 bases not matched to a gene; V was cut back by 8 bases and J by 0 bases. For the CDR3, the DNA is TGTGCCAGTGCCCGGGGGGTATCTAGCACAGATACGCAGTATTTT. Translation: CASARGVSSTDTQYF.

The chain uses TRBV5-1 and TRBJ2-6; D might be TRBD2 (6 bases). Germline CDR1 and CDR2: SGHRS and YFSETQ. The CDR3 extends over 13 amino acids. Trimming shortened V by 4 bases and J by 8 bases, and 10 bases separated the two germline ends. This chain's CDR3 is CASSPGGPNVLTF. The CDR3 coding sequence is TGCGCCAGCAGCCCCGGAGGGCCCAACGTCCTGACTTTC.

This chain uses TRBV10-1 with TRBJ2-6; no firm D call. CDR1 and CDR2 (germline): WNHNN, SYGVQD (reference sequence). The germline V and J ends were trimmed by 2 bases and 0 bases, with 5 bases remaining between them. The CDR3 spans 15 residues. The CDR3 nucleotides are TGCGCCAGCAGTGAGGACCCCTCTGGGGCCAACGTCCTGACTTTC. It is translated as CASSEDPSGANVLTF.

The sample holds a few counts of this clone. The chain employs TRBV3-1 (or the pseudogene TRBV3-2) and TRBJ2-1, with D perhaps matching TRBD1 (6 bases). This CDR3 spans 15 amino acids. V lost 4 bases and J lost 10, with 20 bases in between. Germline V gives CDR1 LGHDT, CDR2 YNNKEL (reference sequence). In DNA form, the CDR3 reads TGTGCCAGCAGCCCCCGTGGAACAGGGCGAAGGGAGCAGTTCTTC. Its protein is CASSPRGTGRREQFF.

CDR3 bases: TGCGCCAGCAGCTTCGGGGGGGCGGGGGAGACCCAGTACTTC. It specifies CASSFGGAGETQYF. This chain links TRBV5-1 with TRBJ2-5; TRBD2 aligns across 8 bases. Germline trimming cut 2 bases from V and 5 bases from J; bases unmatched to any gene: 5. Germline loops: CDR1 SGHRS, CDR2 YFSETQ. CDR3 length: 14 residues.

The gene calls are TRBV5-1 and TRBJ1-1, with TRBD1 identical over 9 bases. Germline loops: CDR1 SGHRS, CDR2 YFSETQ. The CDR3 is 14 residues long. J gave up 4 bases and V 4 bases, and 5 bases lay outside the gene matches. The CDR3 coding sequence is TGCGCCAGCAGCACCGACAGGGGGGTCACTGAAGCTTTCTTT. Protein product: CASSTDRGVTEAFF.

The chain recombines TRBV19 with TRBJ2-1; 14 bases are a match to TRBD2. Looked up from germline, CDR1 is LNHDA and CDR2 is SQIVND (reference sequence). The J segment lost 2 bases and the V segment lost 3 bases, leaving 6 bases of the junction unmatched. This CDR3 is 18 amino acids long. The CDR3 spells CASSIGTSGGGAYNEQFF. The CDR3 coding sequence is TGTGCCAGTAGTATCGGGACTAGCGGGGGTGGGGCCTACAATGAGCAGTTCTTC.

The chain joins TRBV18 to TRBJ1-1, with D possibly TRBD1 on 5 matching bases. V dropped 11 bases and J dropped 3 bases, with 16 bases sitting between them. CDR3 size: 13 residues. Germline CDR1 is KGHSH and CDR2 is LQKENI. CDR3 sequence (DNA): TGTGCCTGCCGGGGGGTAATGGACACTGAAGCTTTCTTT. It specifies CACRGVMDTEAFF.

The rearrangement uses TRBV24-1 and TRBJ1-1, with D tentatively TRBD1 (5 bases). V was trimmed by 3 bases and J by 5 bases, leaving 15 bases between them. This CDR3 has 15 amino acids. Germline V lookup: CDR1 KGHDR, CDR2 SFDVKD. The CDR3 is CATSDGQGYSTEAFF. The CDR3 nucleotides are TGTGCCACCAGTGATGGTCAGGGATATTCAACTGAAGCTTTCTTT.

The chain joins TRBV11-2 to TRBJ2-1; 14 bases align to TRBD2. The germline gives CDR1 SGHAT, CDR2 FQNNGV. V lost 5 bases and J lost 0; bases outside the gene matches: 6. The CDR3 has 18 residues. In nucleotides, the CDR3 is TGTGCCAGCAGCCTCACCGGGACTAGCGGGAGCTCCTACAATGAGCAGTTCTTC. Translation gives CASSLTGTSGSSYNEQFF.